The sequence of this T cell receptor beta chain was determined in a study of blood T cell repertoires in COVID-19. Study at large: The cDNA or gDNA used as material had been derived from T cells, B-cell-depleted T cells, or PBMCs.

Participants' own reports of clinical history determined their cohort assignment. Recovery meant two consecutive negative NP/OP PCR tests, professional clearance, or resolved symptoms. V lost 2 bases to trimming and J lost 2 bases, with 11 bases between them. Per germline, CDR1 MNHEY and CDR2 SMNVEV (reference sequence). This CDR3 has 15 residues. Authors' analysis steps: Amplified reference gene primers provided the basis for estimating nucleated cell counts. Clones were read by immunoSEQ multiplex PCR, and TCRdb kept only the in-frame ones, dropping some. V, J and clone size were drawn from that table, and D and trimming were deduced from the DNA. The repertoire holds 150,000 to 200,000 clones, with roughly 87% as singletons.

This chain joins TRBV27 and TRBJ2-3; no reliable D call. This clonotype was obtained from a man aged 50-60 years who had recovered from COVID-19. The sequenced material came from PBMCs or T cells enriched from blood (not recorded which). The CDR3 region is CASSLNRASTDTQYF. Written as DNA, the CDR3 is TGTGCCAGCAGTTTAAATCGAGCGTCCACAGATACGCAGTATTTT.